A selection of T cell receptor beta chains follows, all from one sample in a study of shared clonotypes between healthy human individuals. Sequencing was performed with immunoSEQ multiplex PCR; in TCRdb, only in-frame clones are kept and a portion is missing. Of around 560,000 clones listed, roughly 95% are singletons. Sequencing was performed on naive CD8+ T cells sorted from blood. These TCRs come from a young woman in good health. Each CDR3 is given with its conserved first and last residue. Fields, in order: J gene, CDR3 length, clone size, V gene, D gene, CDR3 protein, CDR3 DNA. The D gene is left open where the match is weak. The listing skips clone size in some rows; elsewhere it reads once, few, many or a size class.

j_call: TRBJ2-7
cdr3_length: 18
clone_size: once
v_call: TRBV5-1
d_call: TRBD2
cdr3_aa: CASSFGLAGGYRVDEQYF
cdr3_nt: TGCGCCAGCAGCTTCGGACTAGCGGGAGGGTATAGAGTCGACGAGCAGTACTTC

j_call: TRBJ2-7
cdr3_length: 17
clone_size: -
v_call: TRBV11-2
d_call: TRBD2
cdr3_aa: CASSLAPSSGVTYEQYF
cdr3_nt: TGTGCCAGCAGCTTAGCCCCTTCTAGCGGGGTTACCTACGAGCAGTACTTC

j_call: TRBJ2-1
cdr3_length: 14
clone_size: -
v_call: TRBV14
d_call: -
cdr3_aa: CASSQEGAYNEQFF
cdr3_nt: TGTGCCAGCAGCCAAGAGGGTGCATACAATGAGCAGTTCTTC

j_call: TRBJ1-1
cdr3_length: 13
clone_size: -
v_call: TRBV27
d_call: -
cdr3_aa: CASSLSPVTEAFF
cdr3_nt: TGTGCCAGCAGTTTATCCCCGGTGACTGAAGCTTTCTTT

j_call: TRBJ2-7
cdr3_length: 15
clone_size: -
v_call: TRBV6-5
d_call: TRBD1
cdr3_aa: CASSYQTGGSYEQYF
cdr3_nt: TGTGCCAGCAGTTACCAGACAGGGGGCTCCTACGAGCAGTACTTC

j_call: TRBJ2-1
cdr3_length: 15
clone_size: -
v_call: TRBV18
d_call: TRBD1
cdr3_aa: CASSLTGGFNNEQFF
cdr3_nt: TGTGCCAGCTCACTAACAGGGGGTTTCAACAATGAGCAGTTCTTC

j_call: TRBJ2-5
cdr3_length: 17
clone_size: -
v_call: TRBV4-1
d_call: TRBD2
cdr3_aa: CASSQVGLAGGGETQYF
cdr3_nt: TGCGCCAGCAGCCAAGTGGGACTAGCGGGAGGGGGGGAGACCCAGTACTTC

j_call: TRBJ2-5
cdr3_length: 14
clone_size: -
v_call: TRBV5-5
d_call: -
cdr3_aa: CASTTYRNQETQYF
cdr3_nt: TGTGCCAGCACGACGTACAGGAATCAAGAGACCCAGTACTTC

j_call: TRBJ2-1
cdr3_length: 13
clone_size: -
v_call: TRBV4-1
d_call: -
cdr3_aa: CASSHVMRNEQFF
cdr3_nt: TGCGCCAGCAGCCACGTAATGCGCAATGAGCAGTTCTTC

j_call: TRBJ2-5
cdr3_length: 11
clone_size: -
v_call: TRBV9
d_call: -
cdr3_aa: CASSHGETQYF
cdr3_nt: TGTGCCAGCAGCCACGGGGAGACCCAGTACTTC

j_call: TRBJ1-4
cdr3_length: 16
clone_size: -
v_call: TRBV4-2
d_call: -
cdr3_aa: CASSRGSEGENEKLFF
cdr3_nt: TGTGCCAGCAGCCGGGGGTCGGAAGGGGAAAATGAAAAACTGTTTTTT

j_call: TRBJ2-5
cdr3_length: 16
clone_size: -
v_call: TRBV7-8
d_call: -
cdr3_aa: CATTKDRRIGGETQYF
cdr3_nt: TGTGCCACCACTAAAGACAGGAGGATAGGAGGAGAGACCCAGTACTTC

j_call: TRBJ1-1
cdr3_length: 13
clone_size: few
v_call: TRBV7-9
d_call: -
cdr3_aa: CASSFPGTLEAFF
cdr3_nt: TGTGCCAGCAGCTTTCCCGGGACCTTGGAAGCTTTCTTT